The 5 T cell receptor beta chains below all came from one sample that was sequenced in a study of T cells in Graves' hyperthyroidism and ophthalmopathy. It was RNA transcripts that yielded the amplified TCR beta CDR3 regions. The HTBI primer set drove a first-round RT-PCR of the TCR CDR3. Using its own MiXCR run on the multiplex PCR reads, TCRdb lists one record per CDR3 protein. This table has some 300,000 distinct CDR3 sequences, roughly 20% appearing once. Sequencing was carried out using blood. The receptors shown here come from a man aged 45-65 years with Graves' ophthalmopathy.

In this sample, this clonotype turned up many times. The rearrangement joins TRBV20-1 to TRBJ2-7; 10 nucleotides align to TRBD2. CDR1 DFQATT and CDR2 SNEGSKA come from the germline V gene (reference sequence). The ends lost 2 bases at V and 5 bases at J; junction bases unmatched: 24. The CDR3 contains 20 residues. The CDR3 loop is CSARIGDRAGGPSGRDEQYF. As DNA, the CDR3 is TGCAGTGCTAGAATAGGGGACCGAGCGGGAGGGCCAAGCGGACGCGACGAGCAGTACTTC.

The sample holds many counts of this clonotype. V gene TRBV2 combines with J gene TRBJ2-2; D may be TRBD1 (6 bases). The CDR3 contains 15 residues. Germline V CDR1 and CDR2: SNHLY, FYNNEI. Between the trimmed V and J ends, which lost 6 bases and 1 base, there was a span of 12 bases. CDR3 nucleotides: TGTGCCAGCAGACTGGACAGACTGAACACCGGGGAGCTGTTTTTT. It codes for CASRLDRLNTGELFF.

Ten or more counts support this clonotype. This chain joins TRBV7-9 and TRBJ2-3; D unresolved. Germline V gene sequence: CDR1 SEHNR, CDR2 FQNEAQ (reference sequence). This CDR3 is built from 15 residues. V lost 1 base, J lost 2 bases, and 10 bases lay in between. CDR3 loop: CASSLGGRPTDTQYF. CDR3 DNA: TGTGCCAGCAGCTTAGGTGGACGGCCCACAGATACGCAGTATTTT.

The V and J genes are TRBV6-5 and TRBJ1-3; D is undetermined. V was pared by 4 bases and J by 0 bases, with 13 bases between. Germline loops: CDR1 MNHEY, CDR2 SVGAGI. This CDR3 has 16 amino acids. CDR3 DNA: TGTGCCAGCAGTTTGGGCAGCCCGAGCTCTGGAAACACCATATATTTT. Its protein product is CASSLGSPSSGNTIYF.

This clonotype turned up a few times. The J gene is TRBJ2-1, the V gene TRBV30; D unclear. The CDR3 covers 13 residues. The germline V gene has CDR1 GTSNPN and CDR2 SVGIG (reference sequence). The V end was cut by 1 base, the J end by 6 bases, with 10 bases between. The CDR3 DNA sequence: TGTGCCTGGAGTGCTTTTCCGAGCAATGAGCAGTTCTTC. The encoded protein is CAWSAFPSNEQFF.